The present entry profiles one T cell receptor (beta chain) with its context. This sample is drawn from a study of blood T cell repertoires in COVID-19. Study-level information: PBMCs, B-cell-depleted T cells, or T cells provided the cDNA or gDNA that made up the material.

This table comes from immunoSEQ multiplex PCR, and its TCRdb copy is limited to in-frame clones, with some not included. Among under 200,000 clones, more than 80% were seen once, and the ten largest hold over 9.5%. The V gene's germline CDR1 is WSHSY and CDR2 SAAADI. The CDR3 has 17 amino acids. V dropped 2 bases and J dropped 5; count of bases not matched to a gene: 14. The receptor comes from a middle-aged man who had recovered from COVID-19. This chain connects TRBV10-2 to TRBJ2-5; 7 nucleotides match TRBD2. Sequencing was done on a sample of PBMCs or T cells enriched from blood (not recorded which). This CDR3 reads CASSEGIWRGNWETQYF. CDR3 sequence (DNA): TGCGCCAGCAGTGAGGGGATTTGGCGGGGGAACTGGGAGACCCAGTACTTC.